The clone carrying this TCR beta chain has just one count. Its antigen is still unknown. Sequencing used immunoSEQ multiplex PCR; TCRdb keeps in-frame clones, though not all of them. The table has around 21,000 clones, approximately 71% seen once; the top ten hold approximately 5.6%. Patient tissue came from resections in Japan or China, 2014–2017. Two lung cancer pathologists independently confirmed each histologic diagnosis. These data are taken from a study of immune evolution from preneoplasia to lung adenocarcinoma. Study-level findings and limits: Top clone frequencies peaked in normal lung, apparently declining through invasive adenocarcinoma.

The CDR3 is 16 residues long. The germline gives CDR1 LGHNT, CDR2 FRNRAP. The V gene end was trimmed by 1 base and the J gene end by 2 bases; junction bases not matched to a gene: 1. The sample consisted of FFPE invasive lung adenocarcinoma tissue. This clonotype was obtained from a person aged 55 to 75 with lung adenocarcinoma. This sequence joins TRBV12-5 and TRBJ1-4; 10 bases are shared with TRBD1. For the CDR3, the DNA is TGTGCTAGTGGTTTGGGGACAGGGGGGACTAATGAAAAACTGTTTTTT. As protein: CASGLGTGGTNEKLFF.